A selection of T cell receptor beta chains follows, all from one sample in a study of blood T cells in healthy people across ages. MiXCR, applied by TCRdb to the 5' RACE reads, yields one record per CDR3 protein. The sample includes over 1,500,000 distinct CDR3 sequences, roughly two fifths of them seen just once. The sequencing sample was made of blood. These TCRs come from a human donor in good health. Each CDR3 is given with its conserved first and last residue. The D gene is left open where the match is weak. Not every row has a clone size; where given, it reads once, few, many or a size class.

- | few | TRBJ2-5 | TRBV15 | CATSRDSVSGGTQYF | TGTGCCACCAGCAGAGATTCGGTCTCGGGCGGGACCCAGTACTTC
- | many | TRBJ2-1 | TRBV7-2 | CASSLTINEQFF | TGTGCCAGCAGCTTAACGATCAATGAGCAGTTCTTC
- | many | TRBJ2-5 | TRBV29-1 | CSVDNQGKTQYF | TGCAGCGTTGACAACCAGGGAAAGACCCAGTACTTC
TRBD1 | - | TRBJ2-7 | TRBV29-1 | CSVEATSTGYHEQYF | TGCAGCGTTGAAGCCACCTCGACAGGGTACCACGAGCAGTACTTC
- | - | TRBJ2-7 | TRBV12-3/TRBV12-4 | CASTIRLDSIPYEQYF | TGTGCCAGCACCATCCGACTCGATTCAATCCCCTACGAGCAGTACTTC
- | - | TRBJ2-3 | TRBV9 | CASSSGGASADTQYF | TGTGCCAGCAGCTCGGGGGGCGCGTCGGCAGATACGCAGTATTTT
- | few | TRBJ1-6 | TRBV4-3 | CASSQETDSPLHF | TGCGCCAGCAGCCAAGAAACAGATTCACCCCTCCACTTT
- | - | TRBJ2-7 | TRBV5-6 | CASSLGGKSYEQYF | TGTGCCAGCAGCTTGGGGGGAAAGTCCTACGAGCAGTACTTC
TRBD1 | - | TRBJ2-7 | TRBV6-1 | CASSQGRTPGQTSYEQYF | TGTGCCAGCAGTCAGGGCCGGACTCCGGGACAGACTTCCTACGAGCAGTACTTC
- | - | TRBJ1-2 | TRBV4-2 | CASSQDLQNYGYTF | TGTGCCAGCAGCCAAGATTTACAGAATTATGGCTACACCTTC
- | - | TRBJ1-2 | TRBV6-5 | CASSYVTRIFRRDTYGYTF | TGTGCCAGCAGTTACGTAACCCGCATCTTCCGGAGGGACACCTATGGCTACACCTTC
TRBD1 | - | TRBJ1-2 | TRBV7-9 | CASSINSGGGYGYTF | TGTGCCAGCAGCATAAACTCAGGGGGCGGCTATGGCTACACCTTC
- | few | TRBJ1-4 | TRBV7-8 | CASSSLRSGEKLFF | TGTGCCAGCAGCTCGCTACGGTCCGGTGAAAAATTGTTTTTT
- | few | TRBJ1-2 | TRBV5-1 | CASSLPGIYVQYGYTF | TGCGCCAGCAGCTTGCCAGGGATTTATGTCCAGTATGGCTACACCTTC
TRBD1 | - | TRBJ2-1 | TRBV29-1 | CSVWQGESSYNEQFF | TGCAGCGTTTGGCAGGGGGAGAGCTCCTACAATGAGCAGTTCTTC
TRBD2 | - | TRBJ2-6 | TRBV7-2 | CASSLGLAGGPGANVLTF | TGTGCCAGCAGCTTAGGACTAGCGGGGGGCCCCGGGGCCAACGTCCTGACTTTC
- | - | TRBJ2-1 | TRBV3-1 | CASSQPRLGVNEQFF | TGTGCCAGCAGCCAGCCTAGATTAGGGGTGAATGAGCAGTTCTTC
- | - | TRBJ1-1 | TRBV7-2 | CASSLGPRGGAFF | TGTGCCAGCAGCCTGGGCCCTCGCGGAGGCGCTTTCTTT
- | - | TRBJ1-3 | TRBV7-2 | CASSFSPGTGNTIYF | TGTGCCAGCAGCTTTAGCCCGGGGACTGGAAACACCATATATTTT
- | - | TRBJ2-5 | TRBV6-5 | CASSKGHTEYQETQYF | TGTGCCAGCTCCAAGGGACACACCGAGTACCAAGAGACCCAGTACTTC
- | - | TRBJ1-5 | TRBV29-1 | CSASEGLGHQPQHF | TGCAGCGCTAGTGAAGGTCTGGGGCATCAGCCCCAGCATTTT
TRBD2 | - | TRBJ2-3 | TRBV9 | CASSVSGTSGGTDTQYF | TGTGCCAGCAGCGTCTCCGGGACTAGCGGGGGCACAGATACGCAGTATTTT
- | - | TRBJ1-2 | TRBV6-2/TRBV6-3 | CASSYNTGFYYGYTF | TGTGCCAGCAGTTACAATACAGGCTTTTACTATGGCTACACCTTC
- | few | TRBJ2-7 | TRBV9 | CASVRDTFYEQYF | TGTGCCAGCGTAAGGGACACTTTCTACGAGCAGTACTTC
- | few | TRBJ2-1 | TRBV12-3/TRBV12-4 | CASRPYRDTGGNEQFF | TGTGCCAGCAGACCTTACCGGGACACCGGCGGGAATGAGCAGTTCTTC
TRBD2 | few | TRBJ2-7 | TRBV7-2 | CASSPWRGAPYEQYF | TGTGCCAGCAGCCCCTGGCGGGGGGCCCCCTACGAGCAGTACTTC
TRBD1 | - | TRBJ2-3 | TRBV5-1 | CASSSGTDASTDTQYF | TGCGCCAGCAGCTCGGGGACAGATGCTAGCACAGATACGCAGTATTTT
- | - | TRBJ2-7 | TRBV18 | CASSPYSTSYEQYF | TGTGCCAGCTCACCATACAGCACCTCCTACGAGCAGTACTTC
- | few | TRBJ1-2 | TRBV29-1 | CSVGIQPHNYGYTF | TGCAGCGTTGGAATCCAACCTCATAACTATGGCTACACCTTC
- | few | TRBJ2-7 | TRBV13 | CASSSGLALDGAYEQYF | TGTGCCAGCAGCTCCGGTTTGGCCCTTGACGGGGCCTACGAGCAGTACTTC
- | - | TRBJ2-1 | TRBV6-2/TRBV6-3 | CAYPFGIGGPKYNEQFF | TGTGCCTACCCTTTCGGGATCGGGGGCCCGAAATACAATGAGCAGTTCTTC
TRBD2 | - | TRBJ2-1 | TRBV7-9 | CASSLALGTSGYNEQFF | TGTGCCAGCAGCTTAGCTTTGGGGACTAGCGGCTACAATGAGCAGTTCTTC
- | - | TRBJ2-7 | TRBV4-3 | CASSQAYSYEQYF | TGCGCCAGCAGCCAAGCGTACAGCTACGAGCAGTACTTC
- | - | TRBJ2-7 | TRBV9 | CASSVEPGTYEQYF | TGTGCCAGCAGCGTAGAACCCGGAACCTACGAGCAGTACTTC
- | - | TRBJ2-5 | TRBV7-2 | CASSPGGGTVWETQYF | TGTGCCAGCAGCCCAGGCGGAGGGACGGTATGGGAGACCCAGTACTTC
- | - | TRBJ2-1 | TRBV11-3 | CASSLVGRTNAGNEQFF | TGTGCCAGCAGCTTAGTTGGTAGGACTAACGCTGGCAATGAGCAGTTCTTC
TRBD2 | few | TRBJ2-7 | TRBV20-1 | CSALLAGGPYEQYF | TGCAGTGCCCTCCTAGCGGGGGGGCCTTACGAGCAGTACTTC
- | few | TRBJ2-7 | TRBV12-3/TRBV12-4 | CASSLGSRGNEQYF | TGTGCCAGCAGTTTAGGGTCGAGGGGTAACGAGCAGTACTTC
TRBD1 | many | TRBJ2-3 | TRBV29-1 | CSVDNRLGTGVGGDTQYF | TGCAGCGTTGATAATCGGCTGGGGACAGGGGTTGGTGGAGATACGCAGTATTTT
TRBD2 | few | TRBJ2-1 | TRBV7-9 | CASSLKILAGAYNEQFF | TGTGCCAGCAGCTTAAAAATACTAGCGGGGGCCTACAATGAGCAGTTCTTC
- | - | TRBJ1-2 | TRBV7-2 | CASSFSEGPNYGYIF | TGTGCCAGCAGCTTTTCAGAGGGTCCTAACTATGGCTACATCTTC
- | - | TRBJ2-1 | TRBV6-5 | CASRNPGDEQFF | TGTGCCAGCAGGAACCCAGGCGATGAGCAGTTCTTC
- | few | TRBJ1-2 | TRBV27 | CASSFGGSAYGYTF | TGTGCCAGCAGTTTCGGGGGTTCAGCGTATGGCTACACCTTC
- | few | TRBJ1-4 | TRBV2 | CASVPGLTNEKLFF | TGTGCCAGTGTCCCGGGACTGACTAATGAAAAACTGTTTTTT
TRBD1 | - | TRBJ2-5 | TRBV5-1 | CASQTIGRGRETQYF | TGCGCCAGCCAGACCATCGGCAGGGGGAGAGAGACCCAGTACTTC
- | few | TRBJ2-3 | TRBV7-2 | CASSLEGVEGADTQYF | TGTGCCAGCAGCTTAGAAGGCGTCGAGGGAGCAGATACGCAGTATTTT
- | few | TRBJ2-7 | TRBV12-3/TRBV12-4 | CASSYWAGEGEQYF | TGTGCCAGCAGCTACTGGGCAGGGGAGGGAGAGCAGTACTTC
TRBD1 | few | TRBJ1-2 | TRBV20-1 | CSASTPGGGDGYTF | TGCAGTGCTAGTACCCCGGGAGGGGGCGATGGCTACACCTTC
TRBD1 | few | TRBJ2-7 | TRBV12-3/TRBV12-4 | CASNSGDSHTYEQYF | TGTGCCAGCAACTCAGGGGACAGCCACACTTACGAGCAGTACTTC
TRBD1 | few | TRBJ1-5 | TRBV4-2 | CASSHAETGLQPQHF | TGTGCCAGCAGCCACGCCGAGACAGGGCTTCAGCCCCAGCATTTT
- | - | TRBJ2-7 | TRBV6-5 | CASSYTQGYEQYF | TGTGCCAGCAGTTATACACAGGGCTACGAGCAGTACTTC
TRBD2 | - | TRBJ2-3 | TRBV12-3/TRBV12-4 | CASSRSSGVTDTQYF | TGTGCCAGCAGTCGAAGCAGCGGGGTCACAGATACGCAGTATTTT
TRBD2 | few | TRBJ2-1 | TRBV5-1 | CASSSEAGGADNEQFF | TGCGCCAGCAGCTCGGAGGCCGGGGGGGCGGATAATGAGCAGTTCTTC
TRBD2 | - | TRBJ2-3 | TRBV4-2 | CASSQDTSGGSTDTQYF | TGTGCCAGCAGCCAAGACACTAGCGGGGGAAGCACAGATACGCAGTATTTT
TRBD1 | - | TRBJ2-7 | TRBV24-1 | CATSDETGENIYEQYF | TGTGCCACCAGTGATGAGACAGGGGAAAATATCTACGAGCAGTACTTC
- | - | TRBJ2-7 | TRBV25-1 | CASSPQTGPASYEQYF | TGTGCCAGCAGTCCCCAGACAGGCCCAGCCTCCTACGAGCAGTACTTC
TRBD1 | - | TRBJ2-1 | TRBV10-3 | CAISEWEGTGTGNEQFF | TGTGCCATCAGTGAGTGGGAGGGGACAGGGACGGGCAATGAGCAGTTCTTC
- | - | TRBJ1-2 | TRBV12-3/TRBV12-4 | CASSIRGTNYGYTF | TGTGCCAGCAGCATACGGGGCACTAACTATGGCTACACCTTC
- | - | TRBJ2-4 | TRBV20-1 | CSATYSRGSLKNIQYF | TGCAGTGCTACCTACTCACGGGGAAGCCTCAAAAACATTCAGTACTTC
- | - | TRBJ2-7 | TRBV2 | CASTRSGGPYEQYF | TGTGCCAGCACCCGTTCCGGGGGACCCTACGAGCAGTACTTC